Reported below is one T cell receptor (beta chain). It lacks a known antigen. No base qualities exist here, and no much larger clone lies one base off it. In the prospective study, participants were about 18 to 95 years old, resided in about two dozen geographic areas of the United States, and were enrolled through a virtual design. In the prospective study, participants were assigned to cohorts based on the clinical history participants reported in a screening survey and a study questionnaire. Exposed participants had been in contact with someone with a PCR-confirmed or clinician-diagnosed COVID-19 case within 2 weeks of study entry. Each participant in the prospective study had whole blood, serum and a nasopharyngeal or oropharyngeal swab collected by mobile phlebotomists. Additional blood draws and questionnaires over an approximately two-month period could optionally be provided by prospective study participants. Before DNA extraction, prospective study blood samples were shipped either frozen or at room temperature.

The source of the sample is a study of blood T cell repertoires in COVID-19 (dated by TCRdb to 2020 to 2022). About the investigation overall: Samples covering the acute and convalescent phases of COVID-19 were provided by collaborators in the United States, Italy and Spain. Subjects who had been exposed to COVID-19, were actively infected with it, or had recovered from it provided the deeply sampled blood TCRbeta repertoires that made up the dataset. Sample metadata almost always included a de-identified subject ID, COVID-19 status, age in years and sex. A freely available public database, intended as a resource for researchers studying the immune response to SARS-CoV-2, is where the repertoires were released. Samples were obtained from the ongoing ImmuneRACE study (first 160 participants) and from about 1,300 subjects provided by 6 global collaborators. The material from the prospective study consisted of cDNA or gDNA derived from T cells, B-cell-depleted T cells, or PBMCs. Where available, HLA class I and class II types were obtained from metadata supplied by the sample provider rather than from assay-based typing.

The cysteine opens and the phenylalanine closes a CDR3 of 14 amino acids. The DNA shown is the 42-base CDR3, in frame from base 1. The junction shows trimming of 4 bases on V and 5 bases on J, plus 11 bases between the germline ends. From a lookup of the germline V gene, CDR1 and CDR2 are KGHDR and SFDVKD. Results and caveats for the whole study, not just this receptor: The amount of clinical and demographic metadata varied by source and participant and was provided uncurated.

TCRbeta CDR3 regions were amplified from genomic DNA by means of the immunoSEQ Assay, a bias-controlled multiplex PCR. The authors processed their data as follows. Nucleated cell counts per sample were estimated from amplification of reference gene primers within the assay. To quantify the absolute abundance of each unique TCRbeta CDR3 rearrangement, sequence reads were collapsed and filtered. Productive Simpson clonality was computed per sample as the square root of Simpson's diversity index over productive rearrangements. TCRdb re-hosts the immuneACCESS table, in-frame sequences only. Its copies lack some clones; in the studies checked, an unresolved V gene accounts for under half of them, and the cause for the rest is not known. That table gives V, J and clone size, and the DNA gave D and trimming. This sample is represented by approximately 380,000 clones; just over 90% of them were singletons. Clones ranked in the top ten supply roughly 0.9% of the sample.

Recombination linked TRBV24-1 to TRBJ2-1, and TRBD1 may be the D gene, going by 6 matching bases. The material sequenced was PBMCs or T cells enriched from blood (not recorded which). The sequence was collected from a woman aged 40 to 50 who had been exposed to COVID-19. The DNA sequence is given as TGTGCCACCAGTGACAGGGGATCCAACAATGAGCAGTTCTTC. This codes for CATSDRGSNNEQFF.